The 7 T cell receptor beta chains given below trace back to one sample, sequenced in a study of spatial heterogeneity in lung cancer. MiXCR was run by TCRdb on the 5' RACE reads, yielding one entry per CDR3 protein. The sample holds 3,900 or so distinct CDR3 sequences; roughly 4.3% are singletons and the top ten take 45% to 60%. Study results and limitations: In tumors, expanded intratumoral alpha and beta TCR counts tracked mutation counts.

Time point reported: sample taken at primary tumor resection. These TCRs' antigens remain unknown. The sample in question was lung tumor tissue, obtained at surgery. These TCRs come from a male donor with early-stage non-small cell lung cancer.

The rearrangement links TRBV6-6 to TRBJ1-1; D unresolved. This CDR3 comprises 12 residues. Between the trimmed V and J ends, which lost 0 bases and 6 bases, there was a span of 5 bases. CDR1 and CDR2 from the germline V gene are MNHNY and SVGAGI (reference sequence). CDR3 in amino acids: CASSYSTAEAFF. The CDR3 DNA reads TGTGCCAGCAGTTACTCTACCGCTGAAGCTTTCTTT.

This clonotype ranks as medium-sized. The chain is built from TRBV11-2 and TRBJ2-5; 9 bases are shared with TRBD2. The ends lost 5 bases at V and 4 bases at J; junction bases unmatched: 5. The germline V gene encodes CDR1 SGHAT and CDR2 FQNNGV. CDR3 length: 14 amino acids. Here the CDR3 reads CASSPLAGTETQYF. The CDR3 coding sequence is TGTGCCAGCAGCCCTCTAGCGGGAACAGAGACCCAGTACTTC.

This chain links TRBV7-9 with TRBJ2-3, with 11 bases identical to TRBD2. CDR3 length: 15 residues. V trimming: 2 bases; J trimming: 3 bases; junction bases outside the gene matches: 1. Per germline, CDR1 SEHNR and CDR2 FQNEAQ (reference sequence). The CDR3 spells CASSLTSGRTDTQYF. CDR3 sequence (DNA): TGTGCCAGCAGCTTAACTAGCGGGAGAACAGATACGCAGTATTTT.

This clonotype is categorized as medium-sized (0.01 to 0.1%). The chain links TRBV5-1 to TRBJ2-7; D may match TRBD1 or TRBD2 (5 bases each). CDR1 is SGHRS, CDR2 YFSETQ, per germline. Between the trimmed V and J ends, which lost 0 bases and 5 bases, there was a span of 12 bases. CDR3 length: 14 residues. CDR3 loop: CASSLGGAFDEQYV. CDR3 bases: TGCGCCAGCAGCTTGGGAGGGGCCTTCGACGAGCAGTACGTC.

By sample fraction, this clonotype is medium-sized (0.01 to 0.1%). This chain connects TRBV5-1 to TRBJ2-1; unclear D gene. V was trimmed by 0 bases and J by 4 bases, leaving 5 bases between them. This CDR3 is built from 13 residues. Looked up from germline, CDR1 is SGHRS and CDR2 is YFSETQ. The CDR3 region is CASSLGKYNEQFF. CDR3 DNA: TGCGCCAGCAGCTTGGGGAAGTACAATGAGCAGTTCTTC.

This clonotype is classed as medium-sized. The rearrangement joins TRBV24-1 to TRBJ2-4, with a weak D call TRBD1 (6 bases). CDR1 and CDR2 from the germline V gene are KGHDR and SFDVKD. Trimming stripped 6 bases from V and 4 bases from J, with 15 bases between. This CDR3 region has 15 residues. The CDR3 region is CATSTGKGDKNIQYF. The CDR3, as DNA: TGTGCCACCAGTACAGGGAAGGGAGATAAAAACATTCAGTACTTC.

This clonotype is judged medium-sized. The chain uses TRBV5-1 and TRBJ1-6; the D gene is possibly TRBD1 (5 bases). The CDR3 covers 15 residues. Germline V gene data show CDR1 as SGHRS and CDR2 as YFSETQ. V lost 0 bases, J lost 7 bases, and 11 bases lay in between. The CDR3 region is CASSLAWQGNSPLHF. In nucleotides, the CDR3 is TGCGCCAGCAGCTTGGCCTGGCAGGGAAATTCACCCCTCCACTTT.